This record covers a single TCR beta chain. Its antigen remains unknown. The record originates from a study of cytomegalovirus exposure and HLA in healthy donors. Study-wide findings and caveats: DRB1 showed the most TCR associations and HLA-C the fewest in a later analysis, as rates varied by HLA locus.

The primer mix had 60 Vbeta and 13 Jbeta primers. Profiled with immunoSEQ multiplex PCR; TCRdb holds only in-frame clones, not every one. The table has 100,000 or so clones, under 85% seen once. Trimming left V 2 bases short and J 2 bases short, with 7 bases between. The CDR3 contains 13 residues. CDR1 and CDR2 (germline): MDHEN, SYDVKM. The TCR comes from a woman in her 40s in good health and CMV-seropositive. The rearrangement joins TRBV28 to TRBJ2-7, with D perhaps matching TRBD1 (5 bases). The sequenced sample was PBMCs. Here the CDR3 DNA reads TGTGCCAGCAGTTTAACAGGTACCTACGAGCAGTACTTC. Its protein is CASSLTGTYEQYF.